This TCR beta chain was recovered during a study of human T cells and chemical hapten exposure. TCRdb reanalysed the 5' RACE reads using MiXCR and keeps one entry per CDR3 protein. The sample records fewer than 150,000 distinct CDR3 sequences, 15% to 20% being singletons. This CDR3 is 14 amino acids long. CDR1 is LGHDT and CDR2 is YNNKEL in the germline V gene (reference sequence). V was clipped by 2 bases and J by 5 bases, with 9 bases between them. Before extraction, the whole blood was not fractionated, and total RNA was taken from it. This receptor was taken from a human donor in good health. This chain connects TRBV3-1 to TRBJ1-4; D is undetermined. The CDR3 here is CASSQRGENEKLFF. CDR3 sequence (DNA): TGTGCCAGCAGCCAACGGGGTGAGAATGAAAAACTGTTTTTT.